The text below deals with one T cell receptor (beta chain). Its specificity is not known. Assay: immunoSEQ multiplex PCR; the TCRdb copy retains only in-frame clones and omits some. The sample lists over 25,000 clones; around three quarters were seen once. Germline V lookup: CDR1 SGHVS, CDR2 FNYEAQ. The CDR3 is 19 amino acids. Deletions cut 0 bases from V and 2 bases from J, with 22 bases between. The data derive from a study of T cells in narcolepsy. Background on the study: Enrolled donors included narcolepsy type 1 or type 2 patients and healthy controls.

Findings of the study overall: Comparing one patient's CSF and blood CD4+ clonotypes highlighted HCRT- and TRIB2-specific autoreactive clonotypes. Healthy controls reportedly lacked the autoreactive clonotypes serially found in patients' blood.

This TCR was recovered from a human donor with narcolepsy. Specimen: CD45RA- memory CD4+ T cells from PBMCs. The chain combines TRBV7-6 with TRBJ1-2, with D tentatively TRBD1 (6 bases). The CDR3 reads CASSLARNPGHRSNYGYTF. Written as DNA, the CDR3 is TGTGCCAGCAGCTTAGCCCGAAACCCGGGACACCGGTCGAACTATGGCTACACCTTC.